This record covers a single T cell receptor beta chain. The antigen is not known. This entry is derived from a study of brain T cells in children with intractable seizures. Notes on the study in general: Clones missing pre-surgery may reflect undersampling of that blood sample.

Measured with immunoSEQ multiplex PCR; TCRdb has only the in-frame clones, and not every one. The profile shows tens of thousands of clones, 90% to 95% of them singletons. The source material was peripheral blood, sampled at surgery. This TCR came from a girl aged 2 to 9 with Rasmussen encephalitis and intractable seizures.

CDR3 nucleotides: TGCGCCAGCAGCCAATATACAGGGAGAGAGACCCAGTACTTC. Translating it yields CASSQYTGRETQYF. The chain joins TRBV4-1 to TRBJ2-5; the D gene is possibly TRBD1 (6 bases). Trimming shortened V by 2 bases and J by 4 bases, and 11 bases separated the two germline ends. Germline CDR1 is MGHRA and CDR2 is YSYEKL. This CDR3 has 14 residues.